This entry features one T cell receptor beta chain sequence. The antigen remains undetermined. This entry comes from a study of T-cell memory formation after mild COVID-19. Trimming cost V 4 bases and J 4 bases, with 14 bases left between them. Germline V gives CDR1 SGHTA, CDR2 FQGTGA. The CDR3 has 15 amino acids. After 5'RACE with constant-segment primers, TCR alpha and TCR beta cDNA libraries carrying sample barcodes and UMIs were obtained. TCRdb re-derived calls from the 5' RACE reads in MiXCR, one entry per CDR3 protein. This table holds approximately 270,000 distinct CDR3 sequences, around 15% found once. Findings and caveats of the study: CD4+ contracting clones were found mainly in CM and EM, and CD8+ ones in EMRA. Cross-reactive memory appears to have joined, as suggested by some responding clones showing up in pre-infection memory.

The sequence was collected from a young man who had mild COVID-19 (a few samples of this study predate the infection). Cell type and time point are not known. This rearrangement joins TRBV7-3 to TRBJ2-1; TRBD1 or TRBD2 may be the D gene (7 bases each). Sequencing was done on a sample of PBMCs or a T cell subset sorted from them (not recorded which). CDR3 coding DNA: TGTGCCAGCAGCTCAGCGGGACAGACATACAATGAGCAGTTCTTC. Its translation is CASSSAGQTYNEQFF.